The next 24 T cell receptor beta chains were all read from a single sample in a study of identical twins. A single record per CDR3 protein comes from TCRdb applying MiXCR to the 5' RACE reads. The repertoire holds roughly 690,000 distinct CDR3 sequences, 5.5% to 6.5% seen once, with about 2% in the top ten. Source material: naive T cells sorted from blood. The receptors derive from a man in his late teens or twenties in good health.

This clonotype was seen at least ten times. V gene TRBV21-1 combines with J gene TRBJ2-1; TRBD2 reflects the table's D call only, with no check against the DNA. TRBV21-1 is annotated as a pseudogene. The CDR3 is made up of 17 amino acids. CDR3 sequence: CASSKGETSGSYNEQFF. In DNA form, the CDR3 reads TGTGCCAGCAGCAAAGGCGAGACTAGTGGGTCCTACAATGAGCAGTTCTTC.

This clonotype showed up many times. The chain employs TRBV29-1 and TRBJ1-4; 7 nucleotides agree with TRBD1. CDR3 length: 13 residues. The V gene's germline CDR1 is SQVTM and CDR2 ANQGSEA. V lost 6 bases and J lost 5; bases outside the gene matches: 6. The CDR3 sequence is CSVEDRRNEKLFF. The CDR3 DNA follows: TGCAGCGTAGAGGACAGGCGCAATGAAAAACTGTTTTTT.

V gene TRBV30 combines with J gene TRBJ2-1; 9 positions match TRBD2. The trim removed 2 bases at V and 2 bases at J, leaving 4 bases unmatched. CDR1 and CDR2 (germline): GTSNPN, SVGIG (reference sequence). The CDR3 runs to 15 residues. CDR3 in DNA: TGTGCCTGGAGTCGGCTAGCGGGGCCCTACAATGAGCAGTTCTTC. This sequence encodes CAWSRLAGPYNEQFF.

This clonotype was found a few times. Here the CDR3 reads CASSATMSEQFF. The CDR3 DNA is TGTGCCAGCAGTGCTACTATGAGTGAGCAGTTCTTC. The chain recombines TRBV27 with TRBJ2-1; the D is unclear. The CDR3 is made up of 12 amino acids. Trimming stripped 5 bases from V and 9 bases from J, with 11 bases between. The germline gives CDR1 MNHEY, CDR2 SMNVEV (reference sequence).

The sample holds a few counts of this clonotype. J is TRBJ2-7 and V is TRBV3-1, with 9 bases lining up with TRBD1. V gave up 4 bases and J gave up 3 bases; unmatched junction bases: 4. The CDR3 extends over 14 amino acids. CDR1 is LGHDT, CDR2 YNNKEL, per germline (reference sequence). DNA for the CDR3: TGTGCCAGCAGCCGGGGACAGGGAGGCTACGAGCAGTACGTC. This translates into CASSRGQGGYEQYV.

This clonotype has at least ten counts. The chain recombines TRBV12-3 or TRBV12-4 with TRBJ2-1, with D possibly being TRBD1 or TRBD2 (5 bases each). This CDR3 contains 13 residues. The V end was cut by 3 bases, the J end by 9 bases, with 12 bases between. CDR3 in DNA: TGTGCCAGCAGTTTGGGGACGATTCCTGAGCAGTTCTTC. Protein product: CASSLGTIPEQFF.

This sequence joins TRBV20-1 and TRBJ2-5; the match to TRBD2 covers 12 bases. Germline CDR1 and CDR2: DFQATT and SNEGSKA (reference sequence). The CDR3 sequence is 16 residues long. Trimming took 4 bases from V and 5 from J; bases not matched to a gene: 11. CDR3 nucleotides: TGCAGTGCTATAGGCCCAGGGACTAGCGGGCGCGAGACCCAGTACTTC. This sequence encodes CSAIGPGTSGRETQYF.

This clonotype was picked up a small number of times. The genes are TRBV29-1 and TRBJ2-7; D call uncertain. Deletions cut 3 bases from V and 7 bases from J, with 13 bases between. Germline CDR1 is SQVTM and CDR2 is ANQGSEA. CDR3 length: 12 residues. As DNA, the CDR3 is TGCAGCGTTGAGATAAGTTCGAGGGAGCAGTACGTC. It encodes CSVEISSREQYV.

This clonotype was seen repeatedly, ten times or more. The chain is built from TRBV20-1 and TRBJ2-1; no reliable D call. This CDR3 spans 16 amino acids. V was pared by 0 bases and J by 0 bases, with 12 bases between. Germline CDR1 and CDR2: DFQATT and SNEGSKA (reference sequence). The CDR3 here is CSARDGRNLSYNEQFF. CDR3 nucleotide sequence: TGCAGTGCTAGAGATGGCAGGAATCTCTCCTACAATGAGCAGTTCTTC.

This clonotype occurred a few times. The CDR3 sequence: CSAQGATNEKLFF. In DNA form, the CDR3 reads TGCAGTGCCCAGGGGGCAACTAATGAAAAACTGTTTTTT. J is TRBJ1-4 and V is TRBV20-1; TRBD1 aligns across 7 bases. CDR1 and CDR2 from the germline V gene are DFQATT and SNEGSKA (reference sequence). This CDR3 has 13 residues. The junction had 1 base not matched to a gene; V was cut back by 6 bases and J by 0 bases.

The sample holds a few counts of this clonotype. The V gene is TRBV25-1, the J gene TRBJ2-7; 7 nucleotides match TRBD1. Germline-derived CDR1 and CDR2 are MGHDK and SYGVNS. V lost 3 bases to trimming and J lost 3 bases; unmatched junction nucleotides: 2. The CDR3 sequence is 13 residues long. The DNA for the CDR3 is TGTGCCAGCAGTGACCCAGGGGGCTACGAGCAGTACGTC. Translated: CASSDPGGYEQYV.

This chain joins TRBV6-5 and TRBJ1-3; 9 nucleotides match TRBD1. CDR3 length equals 16 residues. CDR1 and CDR2 (germline): MNHEY, SVGAGI. Trimming cost V 0 bases and J 3 bases; bases outside gene matches: 3. The CDR3 region is CASSYSRQGVGNTIYF. In DNA, the CDR3 is TGTGCCAGCAGTTACTCCCGACAGGGGGTTGGAAACACCATATATTTT.

The chain uses TRBV7-9 and TRBJ2-1; D is possibly TRBD2 (6 bases). In germline, CDR1 is SEHNR, CDR2 FQNEAQ (reference sequence). This CDR3 has 11 amino acids. Trimming removed 5 bases at V and 15 bases at J, with 14 bases between. CDR3 region: CASSPRESWFF. The CDR3 nucleotides read TGTGCCAGCAGCCCACGGGAGAGTTGGTTCTTC.

This clonotype was found many times. The CDR3 loop reads CASSQYRGYGYTF. The DNA for the CDR3 is TGCGCCAGCAGCCAATACAGGGGCTATGGCTACACCTTC. This chain links TRBV4-3 with TRBJ1-2; 7 nucleotides align to TRBD1. Germline CDR1 LGHNA, CDR2 YSLEER. The CDR3 is made up of 13 amino acids. The trim removed 2 bases at V and 4 bases at J, leaving 1 base unmatched.

The genes are TRBV9 and TRBJ2-1; 8 bases match TRBD2. Trimming took 6 bases from V and 8 from J; bases not matched to a gene: 7. Germline V gene lookup returns CDR1 SGDLS and CDR2 YYNGEE. CDR3 length: 13 residues. The CDR3 sequence is CASNPRGGDEQFF. In nucleotides, the CDR3 is TGTGCCAGCAACCCCCGGGGGGGCGATGAGCAGTTCTTC.

This chain links TRBV7-6 with TRBJ2-2; 8 bases line up with TRBD1. CDR3 length equals 15 residues. Trimming at V came to 1 base and at J to 3 bases, leaving 1 base not matched to a gene. Germline CDR1 SGHVS, CDR2 FNYEAQ. This CDR3 reads CASSLVQGDTGELFF. The DNA for the CDR3 is TGTGCCAGCAGCTTAGTACAGGGGGACACCGGGGAGCTGTTTTTT.

The V gene is TRBV20-1, the J gene TRBJ2-3, with 8 positions matching TRBD2. V dropped 6 bases and J dropped 0; count of bases not matched to a gene: 8. The CDR3 loop spans 15 amino acids. CDR1 and CDR2 from the germline V gene are DFQATT and SNEGSKA (reference sequence). CDR3 protein: CSAIRSSGSTDTQYF. The CDR3 nucleotides are TGCAGTGCAATTCGCTCTAGCGGGAGCACAGATACGCAGTATTTT.

The sample holds a few counts of this clonotype. This rearrangement joins TRBV6-2 or TRBV6-3 to TRBJ2-1, with unresolved D. Trimming removed 2 bases at V and 12 bases at J, with 11 bases between. The CDR3 runs 12 residues. Germline CDR1 MNHEY, CDR2 SVGEGT. The CDR3 coding sequence is TGTGCCAGCAGTTACGGTGCGTTTGGGCAGTTCTTC. It is translated as CASSYGAFGQFF.

This clonotype has a count of ten or more. V gene TRBV20-1 combines with J gene TRBJ2-7, with 7 bases aligning to TRBD2. V lost 0 bases to trimming and J lost 3 bases; unmatched junction nucleotides: 2. Germline V CDR1 and CDR2: DFQATT, SNEGSKA (reference sequence). The CDR3 is made up of 13 amino acids. CDR3 in DNA: TGCAGTGCTAGAGAGGCTAGCGGCTACGAGCAGTACTTC. As protein: CSAREASGYEQYF.

A few counts support this clonotype. The rearrangement links TRBV5-5 to TRBJ2-5; 11 positions match TRBD2. Germline values: CDR1 SGHKS, CDR2 YYEKEE (reference sequence). This CDR3 comprises 16 residues. The junction had 5 bases not matched to a gene; V was cut back by 2 bases and J by 2 bases. Written as DNA, the CDR3 is TGTGCCAGCAGCTTCAGACTAGCGGGGTCGCAAGAGACCCAGTACTTC. Translating gives CASSFRLAGSQETQYF. Drawing the rest from reference TRBV5-5 and TRBJ2-5, the complete variable domain is DAGVTQSPTHLIKTRGQQVTLRCSPISGHKSVSWYQQVLGQGPQFIFQYYEKEERGRGNFPDRFSARQFPNYSSELNVNALLLGDSALYLCASSFRLAGSQETQYFGPGTRLLVL.

This clonotype was counted ten times or more. This sequence joins TRBV27 and TRBJ2-3, with TRBD2 matching over 9 bases. Losses at the gene ends were 6 bases for V and 1 base for J; bases not matched to a gene: 8. Looked up from germline, CDR1 is MNHEY and CDR2 is SMNVEV (reference sequence). This CDR3 comprises 16 residues. CDR3: CASRRHSGSGTDTQYF. As DNA, the CDR3 is TGTGCCAGCAGAAGACATAGCGGGAGCGGCACAGATACGCAGTATTTT.

This clonotype was observed many times. This chain links TRBV12-3 or TRBV12-4 with TRBJ2-7; D unclear. The CDR3 contains 14 residues. Trimming shortened V by 1 base and J by 2 bases, and 9 bases separated the two germline ends. The DNA of the CDR3 is TGTGCCAGCAGTTTAGGAGACTTTCCCTACGAGCAGTACGTC. Protein product: CASSLGDFPYEQYV.

This clonotype has at least ten counts. The V gene is TRBV7-2, the J gene TRBJ2-1; no reliable D call. The CDR3 sequence is 15 residues long. V lost 3 bases and J lost 2, with 11 bases in between. The germline gives CDR1 SGHTA, CDR2 FQGNSA. For the CDR3, the DNA is TGTGCCAGCAGCTTTGAGAATACAGCCTACAATGAGCAGTTCTTC. The encoded protein is CASSFENTAYNEQFF. Full variable domain (remainder filled in from reference TRBV7-2 and TRBJ2-1): GAGVSQSPSNKVTEKGKDVELRCDPISGHTALYWYRQSLGQGLEFLIYFQGNSAPDKSGLPSDRFSAERTGGSVSTLTIQRTQQEDSAVYLCASSFENTAYNEQFFGPGTRLTVL.

This clonotype was recorded at least ten times. The chain joins TRBV20-1 to TRBJ1-2, with 9 bases aligning to TRBD1. Germline V gene data show CDR1 as DFQATT and CDR2 as SNEGSKA (reference sequence). The length of the CDR3 is 14 residues. Trimming cost V 2 bases and J 4 bases; bases outside gene matches: 5. Here the CDR3 DNA reads TGCAGTGCTAGAACGACAGGGGGGTTCTATGGCTACACCTTC. This sequence encodes CSARTTGGFYGYTF.